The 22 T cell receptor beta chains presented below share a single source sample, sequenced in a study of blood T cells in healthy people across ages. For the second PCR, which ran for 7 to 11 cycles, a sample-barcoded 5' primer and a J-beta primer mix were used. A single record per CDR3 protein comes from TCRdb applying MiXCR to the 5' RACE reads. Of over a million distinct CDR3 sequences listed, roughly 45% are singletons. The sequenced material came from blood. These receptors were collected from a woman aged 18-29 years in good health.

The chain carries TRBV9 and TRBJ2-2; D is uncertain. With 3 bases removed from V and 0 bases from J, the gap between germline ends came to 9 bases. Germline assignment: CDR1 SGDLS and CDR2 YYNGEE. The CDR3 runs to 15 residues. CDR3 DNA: TGTGCCAGCAGCGCCATTACCTCGAACACCGGGGAGCTGTTTTTT. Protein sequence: CASSAITSNTGELFF.

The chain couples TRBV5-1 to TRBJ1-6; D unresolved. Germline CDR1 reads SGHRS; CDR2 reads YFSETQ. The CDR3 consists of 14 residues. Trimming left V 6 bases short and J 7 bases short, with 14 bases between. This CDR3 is CASIFGHTNSPLHF. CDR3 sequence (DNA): TGCGCCAGCATCTTTGGGCATACCAATTCACCCCTCCACTTT.

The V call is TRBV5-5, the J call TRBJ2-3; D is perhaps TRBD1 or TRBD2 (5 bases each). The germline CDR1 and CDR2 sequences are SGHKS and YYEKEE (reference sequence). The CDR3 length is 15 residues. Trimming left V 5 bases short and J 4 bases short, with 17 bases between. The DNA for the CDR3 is TGTGCCAGCAGTATACAGGCTTTGGGGGCAGATACGCAGTATTTT. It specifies CASSIQALGADTQYF.

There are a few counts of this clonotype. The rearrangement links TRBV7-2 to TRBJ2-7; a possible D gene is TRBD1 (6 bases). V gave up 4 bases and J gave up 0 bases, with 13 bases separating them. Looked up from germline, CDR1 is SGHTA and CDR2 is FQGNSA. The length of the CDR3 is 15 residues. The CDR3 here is CASSSRQESSYEQYF. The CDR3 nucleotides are TGTGCCAGCAGCTCCCGACAGGAGAGCTCCTACGAGCAGTACTTC.

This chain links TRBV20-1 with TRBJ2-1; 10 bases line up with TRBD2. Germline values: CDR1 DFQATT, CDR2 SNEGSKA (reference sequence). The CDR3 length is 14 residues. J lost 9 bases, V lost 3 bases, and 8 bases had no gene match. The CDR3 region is CSASSSGGGSEQFF. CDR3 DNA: TGCAGTGCTAGTTCCAGCGGGGGGGGAAGTGAGCAGTTCTTC.

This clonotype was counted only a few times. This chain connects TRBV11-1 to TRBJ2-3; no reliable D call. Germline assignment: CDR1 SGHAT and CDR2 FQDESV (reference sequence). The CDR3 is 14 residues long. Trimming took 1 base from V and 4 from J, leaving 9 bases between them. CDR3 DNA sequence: TGTGCCAGCAGCTTAGATTCGTGGGCAGATACGCAGTATTTT. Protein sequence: CASSLDSWADTQYF.

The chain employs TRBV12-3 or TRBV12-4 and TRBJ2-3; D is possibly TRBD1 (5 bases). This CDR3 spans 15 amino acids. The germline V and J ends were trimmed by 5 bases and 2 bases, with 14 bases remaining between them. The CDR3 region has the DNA TGTGCCAGCAGTACAAACAGACAGAACACAGATACGCAGTATTTT. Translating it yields CASSTNRQNTDTQYF.

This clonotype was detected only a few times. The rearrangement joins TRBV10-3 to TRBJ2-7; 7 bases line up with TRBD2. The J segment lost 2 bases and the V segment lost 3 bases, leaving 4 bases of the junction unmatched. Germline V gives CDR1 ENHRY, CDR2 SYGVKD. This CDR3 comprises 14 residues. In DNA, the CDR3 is TGTGCCATCAGTGAAGGGAGGGCGGCCTACGAGCAGTACTTC. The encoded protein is CAISEGRAAYEQYF.

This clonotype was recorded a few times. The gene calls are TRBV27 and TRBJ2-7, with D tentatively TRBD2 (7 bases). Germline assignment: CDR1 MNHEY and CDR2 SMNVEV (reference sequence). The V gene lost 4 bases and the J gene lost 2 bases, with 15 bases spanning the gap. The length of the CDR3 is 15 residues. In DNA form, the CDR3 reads TGTGCCAGCAGTTGGGGGGGGCGTGATCCCTACGAGCAGTACTTC. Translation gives CASSWGGRDPYEQYF.

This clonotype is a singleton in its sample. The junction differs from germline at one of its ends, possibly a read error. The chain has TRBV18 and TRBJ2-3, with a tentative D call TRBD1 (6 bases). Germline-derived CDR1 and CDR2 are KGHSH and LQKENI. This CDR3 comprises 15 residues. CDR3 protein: CAGSPEGVGTDTQYF. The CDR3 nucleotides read TGCGCCGGCTCACCCGAGGGGGTGGGCACAGATACGCAGTATTTT.

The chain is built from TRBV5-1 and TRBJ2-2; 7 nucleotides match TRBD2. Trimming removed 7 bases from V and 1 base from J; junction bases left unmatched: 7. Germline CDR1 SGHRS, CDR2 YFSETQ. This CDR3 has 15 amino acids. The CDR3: CASRKLAENTGELFF. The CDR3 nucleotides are TGCGCCAGCCGCAAGCTAGCGGAGAACACCGGGGAGCTGTTTTTT.

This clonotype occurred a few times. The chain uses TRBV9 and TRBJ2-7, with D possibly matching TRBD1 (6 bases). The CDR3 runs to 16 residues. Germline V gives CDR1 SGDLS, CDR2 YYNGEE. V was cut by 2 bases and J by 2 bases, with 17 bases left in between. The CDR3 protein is CASSVLTDSHPYEQYF. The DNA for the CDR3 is TGTGCCAGCAGCGTCCTTACGGACAGCCATCCCTACGAGCAGTACTTC.

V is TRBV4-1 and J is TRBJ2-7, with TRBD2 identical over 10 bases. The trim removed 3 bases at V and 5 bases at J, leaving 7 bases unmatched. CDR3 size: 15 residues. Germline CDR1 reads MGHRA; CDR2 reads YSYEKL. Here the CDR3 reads CASSQDRLAGDEQYF. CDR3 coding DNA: TGCGCCAGCAGCCAGGACCGTCTAGCGGGAGACGAGCAGTACTTC.

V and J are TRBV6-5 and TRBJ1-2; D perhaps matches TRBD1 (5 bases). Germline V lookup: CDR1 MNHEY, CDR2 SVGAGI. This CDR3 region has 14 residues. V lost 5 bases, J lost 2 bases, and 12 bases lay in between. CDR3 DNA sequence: TGTGCCAGCAGTGGGCCCGGGGGGAACTATGGCTACACCTTC. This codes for CASSGPGGNYGYTF.

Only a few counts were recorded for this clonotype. CDR3: CASRASSGNTIYF. CDR3 sequence (DNA): TGTGCCAGCAGGGCGAGCTCTGGAAACACCATATATTTT. V usage is TRBV28 and J usage is TRBJ1-3; no firm D call. Germline CDR1 reads MDHEN; CDR2 reads SYDVKM. This CDR3 is built from 13 residues. With 6 bases removed from V and 0 bases from J, the gap between germline ends came to 6 bases. Complete variable domain (other parts from reference TRBV28 and TRBJ1-3): DVKVTQSSRYLVKRTGEKVFLECVQDMDHENMFWYRQDPGLGLRLIYFSYDVKMKEKGDIPEGYSVSREKKERFSLILESASTNQTSMYLCASRASSGNTIYFGEGSWLTVV.

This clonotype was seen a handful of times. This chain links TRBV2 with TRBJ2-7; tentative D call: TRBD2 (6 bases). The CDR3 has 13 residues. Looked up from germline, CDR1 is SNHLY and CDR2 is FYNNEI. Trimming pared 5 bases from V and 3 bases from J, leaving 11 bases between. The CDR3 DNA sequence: TGTGCCAGCAGTCGGGACTCCTTCTACGAGCAGTACTTC. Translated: CASSRDSFYEQYF.

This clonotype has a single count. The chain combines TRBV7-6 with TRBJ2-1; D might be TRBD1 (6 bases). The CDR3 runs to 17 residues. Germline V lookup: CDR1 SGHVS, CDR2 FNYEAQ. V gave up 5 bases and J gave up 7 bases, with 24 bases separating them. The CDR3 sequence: CASSPPFPQGLLNEQFF. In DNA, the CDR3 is TGTGCCAGCAGCCCCCCCTTCCCCCAGGGGCTTCTGAATGAGCAGTTCTTC.

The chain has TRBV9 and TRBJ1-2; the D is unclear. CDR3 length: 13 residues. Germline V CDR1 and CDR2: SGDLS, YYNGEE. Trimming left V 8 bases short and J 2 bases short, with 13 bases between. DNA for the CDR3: TGTGCCAGGGCAAGAGACGGCAACTATGGCTACACCTTC. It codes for CARARDGNYGYTF. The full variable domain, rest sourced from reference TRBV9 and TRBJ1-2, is DSGVTQTPKHLITATGQRVTLRCSPRSGDLSVYWYQQSLDQGLQFLIQYYNGEERAKGNILERFSAQQFPDLHSELNLSSLELGDSALYFCARARDGNYGYTFGSGTRLTVV.

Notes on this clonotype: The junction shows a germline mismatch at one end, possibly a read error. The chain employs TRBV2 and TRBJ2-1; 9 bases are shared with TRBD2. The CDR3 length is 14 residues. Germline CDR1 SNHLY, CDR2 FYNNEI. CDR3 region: CASSQAGGNNEQFF. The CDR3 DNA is TGTGCCAGCAGTCAAGCGGGAGGAAACAATGAGCAGTTCTTC.

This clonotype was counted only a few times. CDR3 protein: CASSLGSSGTEQYF. CDR3 DNA sequence: TGCGCCAGCAGCTTGGGGTCTAGCGGGACCGAGCAGTACTTC. The chain joins TRBV5-1 to TRBJ2-7; 9 positions agree with TRBD2. CDR1 is SGHRS, CDR2 YFSETQ, per germline. The CDR3 is 14 residues long. V trimming: 0 bases; J trimming: 6 bases; junction bases outside the gene matches: 4. The full variable domain, rest sourced from reference TRBV5-1 and TRBJ2-7, is KAGVTQTPRYLIKTRGQQVTLSCSPISGHRSVSWYQQTPGQGLQFLFEYFSETQRNKGNFPGRFSGRQFSNSRSEMNVSTLELGDSALYLCASSLGSSGTEQYFGPGTRLTVT.

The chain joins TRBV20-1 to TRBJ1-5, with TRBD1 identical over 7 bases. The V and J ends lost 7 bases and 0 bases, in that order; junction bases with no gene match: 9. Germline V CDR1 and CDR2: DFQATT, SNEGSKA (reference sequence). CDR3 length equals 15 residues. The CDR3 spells CSVGQGVSSNQPQHF. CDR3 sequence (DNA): TGCAGTGTTGGGCAGGGGGTTTCTAGCAATCAGCCCCAGCATTTT.

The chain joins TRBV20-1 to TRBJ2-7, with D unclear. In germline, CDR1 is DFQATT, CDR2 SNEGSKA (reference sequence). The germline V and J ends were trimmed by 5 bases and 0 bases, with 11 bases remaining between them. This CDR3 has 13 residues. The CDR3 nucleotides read TGCAGTGCTGCTACGGGCCTCTCCTACGAGCAGTACTTC. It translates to CSAATGLSYEQYF.